The 19 T cell receptor beta chains below were found in one sample sequenced in a study of OX40 agonist ivuxolimab in advanced cancers. TCRdb's table, derived via immunoSEQ multiplex PCR, lists solely in-frame clones and lacks some. The repertoire holds around 30,000 clones, with 80% to 90% as singletons. Specimen: CD4+ or CD8+ T cells sorted from blood, collected in a trial of the OX40 agonist ivuxolimab. Receptors originate from an adult with an advanced solid tumor such as melanoma, head and neck, liver or kidney cancer.

This chain joins TRBV25-1 and TRBJ1-1; 8 bases agree with TRBD1. The length of the CDR3 is 15 residues. CDR1 and CDR2 from the germline V gene are MGHDK and SYGVNS. Trimming removed 4 bases from V and 3 bases from J; junction bases left unmatched: 7. The CDR3 spells CASSGWTGTDTEAFF. CDR3 nucleotides: TGTGCCAGCAGTGGATGGACAGGGACAGACACTGAAGCTTTCTTT.

The gene calls are TRBV27 and TRBJ2-7, with 9 nucleotides matching TRBD2. This CDR3 contains 15 residues. In germline, CDR1 is MNHEY, CDR2 SMNVEV (reference sequence). The J segment lost 5 bases and the V segment lost 4 bases, leaving 9 bases of the junction unmatched. Here the CDR3 DNA reads TGTGCCAGCAGTTCGGTCGCGGGAGGGCCCGACGAGCAGTACTTC. The encoded protein is CASSSVAGGPDEQYF.

The chain joins TRBV19 to TRBJ2-5; D ambiguous. The CDR3 covers 11 residues. V was pared by 7 bases and J by 5 bases, with 8 bases between. Germline values: CDR1 LNHDA, CDR2 SQIVND (reference sequence). CDR3: CASILGETQYF. DNA of the CDR3: TGTGCCAGTATTCTAGGGGAGACCCAGTACTTC.

This rearrangement joins TRBV5-4 to TRBJ2-7; 9 bases align to TRBD2. Per germline, CDR1 SGHNT and CDR2 YYREEE (reference sequence). Germline trimming cut 4 bases from V and 4 bases from J; bases unmatched to any gene: 6. There are 14 residues in the CDR3. This CDR3 is CASSGGLASYEQYF. The CDR3 nucleotides read TGTGCCAGCAGCGGGGGACTAGCTTCGTACGAGCAGTACTTC.

Written as DNA, the CDR3 is TGTGCCAGCAGTGAATGGGGACTAGCGGTGAGCACAGATACGCAGTATTTT. Amino acids: CASSEWGLAVSTDTQYF. The genes are TRBV6-1 and TRBJ2-3, with 11 positions matching TRBD2. J lost 0 bases, V lost 2 bases, and 4 bases had no gene match. This CDR3 has 17 residues. CDR1 is MNHNS, CDR2 SASEGT, per germline.

V usage is TRBV28 and J usage is TRBJ2-7; D perhaps matches TRBD1 (6 bases). The CDR3 consists of 15 residues. V gave up 2 bases and J gave up 2 bases, with 13 bases separating them. Germline V gene data show CDR1 as MDHEN and CDR2 as SYDVKM. CDR3 sequence: CASSLLRDIPYEQYF. As DNA, the CDR3 is TGTGCCAGCAGTTTACTCCGGGACATTCCCTACGAGCAGTACTTC.

The V gene is TRBV7-9, the J gene TRBJ1-1; D possibly corresponds to TRBD1 (6 bases). Germline V gene sequence: CDR1 SEHNR, CDR2 FQNEAQ (reference sequence). V lost 0 bases and J lost 11, with 10 bases in between. The CDR3 extends over 12 amino acids. The chain's CDR3 is CASSLAQGQAFF. The CDR3 DNA follows: TGTGCCAGCAGCTTAGCGCAGGGGCAGGCTTTCTTT.

This rearrangement joins TRBV15 to TRBJ2-3; D might be TRBD1 or TRBD2, each matching 5 bases. The germline CDR1 and CDR2 sequences are LNHNV and YYDKDF (reference sequence). The length of the CDR3 is 16 residues. Trimming removed 1 base from V and 0 bases from J, with 11 bases in between. CDR3 region: CATSRVRGVSTDTQYF. In DNA form, the CDR3 reads TGTGCCACCAGCAGAGTACGAGGGGTGAGCACAGATACGCAGTATTTT.

This clone was seen a handful of times. This chain links TRBV10-3 with TRBJ2-7, with D perhaps TRBD2 (6 bases). The CDR3 sequence is 12 residues long. Trimming left V 9 bases short and J 2 bases short, with 11 bases between. CDR1 is ENHRY, CDR2 SYGVKD, per germline. CDR3 protein: CAMGGSAYEQYF. The CDR3 DNA is TGTGCCATGGGGGGATCTGCCTACGAGCAGTACTTC.

This rearrangement joins TRBV4-1 to TRBJ1-3, with D unclear. This CDR3 is 15 amino acids long. Per the germline V gene, CDR1 is MGHRA and CDR2 is YSYEKL. V lost 4 bases to trimming and J lost 0 bases, with 10 bases between them. The CDR3 DNA reads TGCGCCAGCAGCCCGACACTTTCCTCTGGAAACACCATATATTTT. The encoded protein is CASSPTLSSGNTIYF.

The chain has TRBV25-1 and TRBJ1-2; D unclear. Trimming pared 4 bases from V and 4 bases from J, leaving 1 base between. The CDR3 loop spans 10 amino acids. Germline values: CDR1 MGHDK, CDR2 SYGVNS. CDR3 bases: TGTGCCAGCAGTGGCTATGGCTACACCTTC. Translating gives CASSGYGYTF.

The chain is built from TRBV11-2 and TRBJ2-7, with D uncertain. V lost 2 bases and J lost 6, with 8 bases in between. The CDR3 covers 12 residues. From germline, CDR1 is SGHAT and CDR2 FQNNGV. The CDR3 DNA is TGTGCCAGCAGCTTAAGGCAGGTCGAGCAGTACTTC. Protein product: CASSLRQVEQYF. The whole variable domain, filled in from reference TRBV11-2 and TRBJ2-7, reads EAGVAQSPRYKIIEKRQSVAFWCNPISGHATLYWYQQILGQGPKLLIQFQNNGVVDDSQLPKDRFSAERLKGVDSTLKIQPAKLEDSAVYLCASSLRQVEQYFGPGTRLTVT.

The chain links TRBV9 to TRBJ2-5; a possible D gene is TRBD2 (6 bases). The CDR3 runs to 12 residues. Trimming stripped 3 bases from V and 9 bases from J, with 12 bases between. The germline V gene has CDR1 SGDLS and CDR2 YYNGEE. The CDR3 DNA sequence: TGTGCCAGCAGCGCCGACGGGGGAGCCCAGTACTTC. It is translated as CASSADGGAQYF.

The chain joins TRBV27 to TRBJ2-2; possible D gene TRBD2, 7 bases. The V end was cut by 9 bases, the J end by 2 bases, with 13 bases between. CDR1 is MNHEY, CDR2 SMNVEV, per germline (reference sequence). This CDR3 region has 14 residues. CDR3 DNA: TGTGCCAGTAGGGGGGGAGTCAACACCGGGGAGCTGTTTTTT. Translation gives CASRGGVNTGELFF.

V is TRBV6-5 and J is TRBJ1-2; the D is unclear. CDR1 and CDR2 from the germline V gene are MNHEY and SVGAGI. The length of the CDR3 is 15 residues. V lost 0 bases and J lost 6, with 14 bases in between. The chain's CDR3 is CASSYSGQTLNGYTF. In DNA form, the CDR3 reads TGTGCCAGCAGTTACTCAGGGCAGACCTTAAATGGCTACACCTTC.

The chain couples TRBV28 to TRBJ1-1; D perhaps matches TRBD1 (6 bases). The CDR3 length is 14 residues. Germline assignment: CDR1 MDHEN and CDR2 SYDVKM. V lost 1 base and J lost 8, with 14 bases in between. The CDR3 spells CASSLLRGGPEAFF. The CDR3 nucleotides are TGTGCCAGCAGTTTATTACGGGGGGGCCCAGAAGCTTTCTTT.

V gene TRBV9 combines with J gene TRBJ1-1; D unresolved. Trimming removed 2 bases at V and 3 bases at J, with 11 bases between. This CDR3 is 14 amino acids long. CDR1 and CDR2 from the germline V gene are SGDLS and YYNGEE. The chain's CDR3 is CASSVGGFDTEAFF. CDR3 nucleotide sequence: TGTGCCAGCAGCGTTGGAGGTTTTGACACTGAAGCTTTCTTT.

This sequence joins TRBV6-5 and TRBJ2-7, with 7 nucleotides matching TRBD1. This CDR3 has 15 amino acids. Unmatched junction bases numbered 7, after V lost 0 bases and J lost 5 bases. Germline loops: CDR1 MNHEY, CDR2 SVGAGI. The CDR3 DNA reads TGTGCCAGCAGTTACTCGCTAGACAGGGTAAACGAGCAGTACTTC. Its protein product is CASSYSLDRVNEQYF.

On this clone itself: A far larger clone is one base from this, pointing to a likely read error. The chain couples TRBV5-6 to TRBJ1-5; possibly TRBD1 for D (5 bases). The CDR3 consists of 13 residues. CDR1 is SGHDT and CDR2 is YYEEEE in the germline V gene. V dropped 2 bases and J dropped 5 bases, with 8 bases sitting between them. The CDR3 reads CASSFEGDQPQHF. The CDR3 region has the DNA TGTGCCAGCAGCTTCGAAGGGGATCAGCCCCAGCATTTT.